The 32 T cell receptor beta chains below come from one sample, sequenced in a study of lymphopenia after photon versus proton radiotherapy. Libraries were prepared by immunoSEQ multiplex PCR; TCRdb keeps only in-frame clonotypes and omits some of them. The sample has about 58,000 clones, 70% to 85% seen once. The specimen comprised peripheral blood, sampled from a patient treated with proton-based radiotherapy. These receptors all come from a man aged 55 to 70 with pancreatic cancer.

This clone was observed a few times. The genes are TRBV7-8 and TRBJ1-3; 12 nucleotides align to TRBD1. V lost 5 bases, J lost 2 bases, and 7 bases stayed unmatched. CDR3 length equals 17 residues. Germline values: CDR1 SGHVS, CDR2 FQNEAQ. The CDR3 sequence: CASSLGTGGATGNTIYF. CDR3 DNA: TGTGCCAGCAGCCTCGGGACAGGGGGCGCAACTGGAAACACCATATATTTT.

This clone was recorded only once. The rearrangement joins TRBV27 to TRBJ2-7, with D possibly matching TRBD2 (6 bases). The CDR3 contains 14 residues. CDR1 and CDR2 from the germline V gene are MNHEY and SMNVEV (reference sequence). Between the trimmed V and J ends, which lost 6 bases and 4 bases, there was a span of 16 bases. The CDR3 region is CASRTSFPPYEQYF. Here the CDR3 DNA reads TGTGCCAGCAGAACTAGCTTCCCCCCATACGAGCAGTACTTC.

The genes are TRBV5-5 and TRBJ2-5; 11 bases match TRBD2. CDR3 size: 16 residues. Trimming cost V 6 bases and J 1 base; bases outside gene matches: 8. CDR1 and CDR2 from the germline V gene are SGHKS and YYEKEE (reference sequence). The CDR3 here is CASKNKLAGVQETQYF. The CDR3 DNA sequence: TGTGCCAGCAAAAACAAACTAGCGGGAGTCCAAGAGACCCAGTACTTC.

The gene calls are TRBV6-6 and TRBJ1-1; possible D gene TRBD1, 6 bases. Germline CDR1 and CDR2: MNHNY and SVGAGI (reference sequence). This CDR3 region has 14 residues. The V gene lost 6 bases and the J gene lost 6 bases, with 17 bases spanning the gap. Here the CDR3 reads CASSRALEGAEAFF. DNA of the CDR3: TGTGCCAGCAGCAGGGCATTAGAGGGGGCTGAAGCTTTCTTT.

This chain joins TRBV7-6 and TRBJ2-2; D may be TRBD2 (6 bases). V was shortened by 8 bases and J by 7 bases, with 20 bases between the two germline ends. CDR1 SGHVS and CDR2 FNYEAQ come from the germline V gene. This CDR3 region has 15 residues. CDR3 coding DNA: TGTGCCAGCGCGTTACTAGCCGGAGCGGTCGGGGAGCTGTTTTTT. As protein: CASALLAGAVGELFF.

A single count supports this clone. This chain's CDR3 is CASSLGGGTSGTYEQYF. The CDR3 DNA is TGCGCCAGCAGCTTGGGCGGGGGGACTAGCGGGACCTACGAGCAGTACTTC. This sequence joins TRBV5-1 and TRBJ2-7; 13 positions match TRBD2. Germline CDR1 and CDR2: SGHRS and YFSETQ. The V and J ends lost 0 bases and 2 bases, in that order; junction bases with no gene match: 5. The CDR3 has 17 amino acids.

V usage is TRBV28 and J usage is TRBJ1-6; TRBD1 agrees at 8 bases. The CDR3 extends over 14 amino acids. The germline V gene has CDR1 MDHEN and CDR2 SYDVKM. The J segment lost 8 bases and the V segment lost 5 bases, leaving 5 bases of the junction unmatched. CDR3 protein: CASSVGQGHSPLHF. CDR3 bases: TGTGCCAGCAGTGTCGGACAGGGCCATTCACCCCTCCACTTT.

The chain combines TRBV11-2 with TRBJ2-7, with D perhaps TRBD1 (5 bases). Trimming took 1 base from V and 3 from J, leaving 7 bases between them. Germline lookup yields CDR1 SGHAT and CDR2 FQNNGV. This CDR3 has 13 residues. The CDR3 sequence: CASSLGQIYEQYF. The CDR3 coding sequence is TGTGCCAGCAGCTTAGGACAGATCTACGAGCAGTACTTC.

CDR3 region: CASQPAGGLINIQYF. In DNA, the CDR3 is TGCGCCAGCCAACCTGCGGGGGGACTGATAAACATTCAGTACTTC. This chain uses TRBV5-1 with TRBJ2-4; 8 positions match TRBD2. The CDR3 spans 15 residues. The germline CDR1 and CDR2 sequences are SGHRS and YFSETQ. J gave up 6 bases and V 7 bases, and 12 bases lay outside the gene matches.

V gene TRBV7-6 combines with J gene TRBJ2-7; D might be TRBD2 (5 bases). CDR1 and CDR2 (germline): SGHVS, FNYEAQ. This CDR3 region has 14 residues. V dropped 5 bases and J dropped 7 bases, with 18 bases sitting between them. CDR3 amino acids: CASSPVGAAGEQYF. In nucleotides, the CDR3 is TGTGCCAGCAGCCCCGTCGGCGCCGCGGGTGAGCAGTACTTC.

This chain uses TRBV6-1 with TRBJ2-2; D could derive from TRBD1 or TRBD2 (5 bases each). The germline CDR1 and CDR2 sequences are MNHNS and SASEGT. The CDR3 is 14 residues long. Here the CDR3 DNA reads TGTGCTTTACTCGGGGCTTGGAACACCGGGGAGCTGTTTTTT. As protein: CALLGAWNTGELFF.

The CDR3 DNA is TGTGCCAGCAGTTTTGCCTTGAATAGCAATCAGCCCCAGCATTTT. Its protein product is CASSFALNSNQPQHF. The rearrangement joins TRBV27 to TRBJ1-5, with D hard to call. The germline V and J ends were trimmed by 3 bases and 0 bases, with 9 bases remaining between them. The CDR3 runs 15 residues. From germline, CDR1 is MNHEY and CDR2 SMNVEV (reference sequence).

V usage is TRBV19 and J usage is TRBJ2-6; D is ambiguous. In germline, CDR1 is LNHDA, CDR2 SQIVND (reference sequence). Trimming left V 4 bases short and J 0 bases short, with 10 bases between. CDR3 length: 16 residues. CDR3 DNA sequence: TGTGCCAGTAGTAACGACAATCTCTCTGGGGCCAACGTCCTGACTTTC. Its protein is CASSNDNLSGANVLTF.

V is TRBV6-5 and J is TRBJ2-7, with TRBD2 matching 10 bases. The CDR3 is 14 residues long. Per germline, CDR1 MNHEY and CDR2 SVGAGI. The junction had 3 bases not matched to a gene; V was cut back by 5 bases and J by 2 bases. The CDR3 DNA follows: TGTGCCAGCAGTACTAGCGGGGATACCTACGAGCAGTACTTC. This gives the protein CASSTSGDTYEQYF.

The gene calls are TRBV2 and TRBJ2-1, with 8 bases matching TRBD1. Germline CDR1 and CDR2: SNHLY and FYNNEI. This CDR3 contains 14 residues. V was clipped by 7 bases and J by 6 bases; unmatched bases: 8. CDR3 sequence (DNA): TGTGCCAGCATGCAGACAGGGGTGAGCAATGAGCAGTTCTTC. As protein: CASMQTGVSNEQFF.

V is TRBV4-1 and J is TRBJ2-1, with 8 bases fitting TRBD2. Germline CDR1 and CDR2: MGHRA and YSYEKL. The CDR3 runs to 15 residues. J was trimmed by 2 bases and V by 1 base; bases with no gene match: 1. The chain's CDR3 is CASSQAGRAYNEQFF. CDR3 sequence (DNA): TGCGCCAGCAGCCAAGCCGGGAGGGCCTACAATGAGCAGTTCTTC.

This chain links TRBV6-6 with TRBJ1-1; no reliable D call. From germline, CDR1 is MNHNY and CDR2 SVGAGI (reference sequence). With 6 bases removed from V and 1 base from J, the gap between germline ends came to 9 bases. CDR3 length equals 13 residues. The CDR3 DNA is TGTGCCAGCAGCGTAAAACGGAACACTGAAGCTTTCTTT. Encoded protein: CASSVKRNTEAFF.

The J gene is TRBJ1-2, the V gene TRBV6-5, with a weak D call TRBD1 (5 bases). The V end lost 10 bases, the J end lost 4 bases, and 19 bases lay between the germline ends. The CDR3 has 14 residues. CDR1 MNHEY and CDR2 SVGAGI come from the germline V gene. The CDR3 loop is CATSRGIVTYGYTF. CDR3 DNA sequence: TGTGCCACCTCTCGGGGGATAGTTACCTATGGCTACACCTTC.

CDR3 nucleotide sequence: TGTGCCAGCTCACCAGGGACTAGCGGGAGGAAAACGCCAGGGATAAACATTCAGTACTTC. Translation gives CASSPGTSGRKTPGINIQYF. This chain links TRBV18 with TRBJ2-4; 15 bases agree with TRBD2. V gave up 2 bases and J gave up 6 bases; unmatched junction bases: 14. CDR1 and CDR2 from the germline V gene are KGHSH and LQKENI. The CDR3 covers 20 residues. Looking up the rest from reference TRBV18 and TRBJ2-4 gives the full variable domain: NAGVMQNPRHLVRRRGQEARLRCSPMKGHSHVYWYRQLPEEGLKFMVYLQKENIIDESGMPKERFSAEFPKEGPSILRIQQVVRGDSAAYFCASSPGTSGRKTPGINIQYFGAGTRLSVL.

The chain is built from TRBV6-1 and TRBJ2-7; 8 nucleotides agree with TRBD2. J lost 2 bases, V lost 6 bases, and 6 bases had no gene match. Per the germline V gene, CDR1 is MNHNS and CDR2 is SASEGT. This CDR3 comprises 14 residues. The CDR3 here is CASRELAEAYEQYF. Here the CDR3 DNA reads TGTGCCAGCAGGGAACTAGCGGAAGCCTACGAGCAGTACTTC.

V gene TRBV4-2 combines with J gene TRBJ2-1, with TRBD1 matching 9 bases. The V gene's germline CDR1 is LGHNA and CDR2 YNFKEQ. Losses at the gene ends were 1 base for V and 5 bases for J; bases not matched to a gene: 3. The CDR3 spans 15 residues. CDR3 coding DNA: TGTGCCAGCAGCCAAGCGGGACAGGGAAACAATGAGCAGTTCTTC. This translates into CASSQAGQGNNEQFF.

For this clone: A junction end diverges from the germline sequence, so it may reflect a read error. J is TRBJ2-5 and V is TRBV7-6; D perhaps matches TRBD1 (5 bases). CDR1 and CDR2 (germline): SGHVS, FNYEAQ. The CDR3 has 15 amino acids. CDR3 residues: CASSIIGLGQGTQYF. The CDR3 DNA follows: TGTGCCAGCAGCATAATAGGGTTGGGGCAAGGGACCCAGTACTTC.

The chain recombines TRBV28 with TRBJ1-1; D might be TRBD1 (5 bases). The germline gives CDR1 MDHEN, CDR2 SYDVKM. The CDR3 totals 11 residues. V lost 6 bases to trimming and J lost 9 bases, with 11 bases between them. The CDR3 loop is CASRSGGKAFF. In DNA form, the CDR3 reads TGTGCCAGCAGGTCCGGGGGAAAAGCTTTCTTT. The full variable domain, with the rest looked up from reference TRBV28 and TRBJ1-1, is DVKVTQSSRYLVKRTGEKVFLECVQDMDHENMFWYRQDPGLGLRLIYFSYDVKMKEKGDIPEGYSVSREKKERFSLILESASTNQTSMYLCASRSGGKAFFGQGTRLTVV.

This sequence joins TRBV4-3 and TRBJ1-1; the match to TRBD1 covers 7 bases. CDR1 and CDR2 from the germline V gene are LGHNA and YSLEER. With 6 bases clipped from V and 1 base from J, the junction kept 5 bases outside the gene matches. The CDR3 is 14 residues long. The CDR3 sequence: CASSRQGGNTEAFF. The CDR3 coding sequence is TGCGCCAGCAGTAGACAGGGTGGGAACACTGAAGCTTTCTTT.

The CDR3 DNA reads as TGTGCCAGCAGTTCCCCCTTTGACGCGCTTAACACCGGGGAGCTGTTTTTT. It yields the protein CASSSPFDALNTGELFF. This sequence joins TRBV5-6 and TRBJ2-2, with D unresolved. V dropped 5 bases and J dropped 2 bases, with 19 bases sitting between them. CDR1 and CDR2 (germline): SGHDT, YYEEEE. This CDR3 is 17 amino acids long.

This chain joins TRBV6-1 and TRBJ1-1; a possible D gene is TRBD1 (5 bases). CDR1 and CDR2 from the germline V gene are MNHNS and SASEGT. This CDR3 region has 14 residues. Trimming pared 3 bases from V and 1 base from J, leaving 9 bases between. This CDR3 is CASSDRAKNTEAFF. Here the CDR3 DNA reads TGTGCCAGCAGTGACAGGGCCAAGAACACTGAAGCTTTCTTT.

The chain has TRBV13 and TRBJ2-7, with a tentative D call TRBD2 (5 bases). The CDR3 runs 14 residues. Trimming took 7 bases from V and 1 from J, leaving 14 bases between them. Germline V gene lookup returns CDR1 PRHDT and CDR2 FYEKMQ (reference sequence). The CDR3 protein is CASTGSGISYEQYF. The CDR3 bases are TGTGCCAGCACCGGAAGCGGAATTTCCTACGAGCAGTACTTC. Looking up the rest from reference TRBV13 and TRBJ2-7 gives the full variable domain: AAGVIQSPRHLIKEKRETATLKCYPIPRHDTVYWYQQGPGQDPQFLISFYEKMQSDKGSIPDRFSAQQFSDYHSELNMSSLELGDSALYFCASTGSGISYEQYFGPGTRLTVT.

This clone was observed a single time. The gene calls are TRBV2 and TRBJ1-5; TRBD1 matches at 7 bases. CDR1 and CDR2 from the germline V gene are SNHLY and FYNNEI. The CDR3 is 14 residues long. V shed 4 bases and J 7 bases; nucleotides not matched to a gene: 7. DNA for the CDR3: TGTGCCAGCAGTGGAGGACAGGCGGGGCAGCCCCAGCATTTT. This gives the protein CASSGGQAGQPQHF.

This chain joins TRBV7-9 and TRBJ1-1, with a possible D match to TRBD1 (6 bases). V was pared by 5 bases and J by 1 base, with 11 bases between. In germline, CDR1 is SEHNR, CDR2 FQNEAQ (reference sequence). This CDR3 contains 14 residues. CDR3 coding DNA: TGTGCCAGCAGCCCCGGGGGCCGGAACACTGAAGCTTTCTTT. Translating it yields CASSPGGRNTEAFF.

This CDR3 is CASSQVRTRDTGELFF. For the CDR3, the DNA is TGTGCCAGCAGCCAAGTCCGGACTCGGGACACCGGGGAGCTGTTTTTT. J is TRBJ2-2 and V is TRBV14; TRBD2 is a possible D gene (5 bases). Between the trimmed V and J ends, which lost 1 base and 3 bases, there was a span of 12 bases. Germline V gives CDR1 SGHDN, CDR2 FVKESK. This CDR3 has 16 residues.

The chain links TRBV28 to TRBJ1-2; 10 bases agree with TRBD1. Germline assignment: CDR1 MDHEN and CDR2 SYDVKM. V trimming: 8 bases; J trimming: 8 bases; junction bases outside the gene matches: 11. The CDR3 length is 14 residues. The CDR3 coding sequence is TGTGCCAGCTCAAAGACAGGGGGCGCGTTGGGCTACACCTTC. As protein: CASSKTGGALGYTF.

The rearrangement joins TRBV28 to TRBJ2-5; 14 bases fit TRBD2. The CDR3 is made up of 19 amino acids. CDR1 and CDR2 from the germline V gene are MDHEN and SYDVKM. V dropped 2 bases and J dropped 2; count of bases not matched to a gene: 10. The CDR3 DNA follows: TGTGCCAGCAGTTTAGGTGGGACTAGCGGGAGTAGGCGGCAAGAGACCCAGTACTTC. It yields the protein CASSLGGTSGSRRQETQYF.